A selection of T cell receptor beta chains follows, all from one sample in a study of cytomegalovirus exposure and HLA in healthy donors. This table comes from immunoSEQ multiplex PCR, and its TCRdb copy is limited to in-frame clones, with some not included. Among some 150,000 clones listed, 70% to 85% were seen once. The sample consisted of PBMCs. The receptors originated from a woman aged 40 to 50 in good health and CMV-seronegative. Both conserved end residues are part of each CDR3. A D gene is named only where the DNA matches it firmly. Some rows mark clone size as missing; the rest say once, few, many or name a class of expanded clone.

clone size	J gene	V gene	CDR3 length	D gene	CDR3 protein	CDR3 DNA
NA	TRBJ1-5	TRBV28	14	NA	CASSDKQGWQPQHF	TGTGCCAGCAGTGATAAACAGGGTTGGCAGCCCCAGCATTTT
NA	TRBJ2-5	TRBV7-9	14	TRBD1	CASSFIRGQETQYF	TGTGCCAGCAGCTTCATCAGGGGGCAAGAGACCCAGTACTTC
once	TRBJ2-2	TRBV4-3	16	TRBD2	CASRTSGRLDTGELFF	TGCGCCAGCAGAACTAGCGGGAGGCTCGACACCGGGGAGCTGTTTTTT
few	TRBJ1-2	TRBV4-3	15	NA	CASSQDRYRNYGYTF	TGCGCCAGCAGCCAAGATCGGTACAGGAACTATGGCTACACCTTC
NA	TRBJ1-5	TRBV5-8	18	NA	CASGPGQEFGDSNQPQHF	TGTGCCAGCGGCCCGGGCCAGGAGTTTGGGGACTCGAATCAGCCCCAGCATTTT
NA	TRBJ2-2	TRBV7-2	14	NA	CASSATGNTGELFF	TGTGCCAGCAGCGCGACAGGGAACACCGGGGAGCTGTTTTTT
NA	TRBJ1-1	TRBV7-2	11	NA	CASSLALSLNF	TGTGCCAGCAGCTTAGCCTTATCACTTAACTTT
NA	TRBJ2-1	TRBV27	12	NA	CASSLEPGEQFF	TGTGCCAGCAGTTTAGAACCGGGTGAGCAGTTCTTC
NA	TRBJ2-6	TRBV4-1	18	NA	CASSQDAVGAAGANVLTF	TGCGCCAGCAGCCAAGATGCGGTTGGAGCGGCCGGGGCCAACGTCCTGACTTTC
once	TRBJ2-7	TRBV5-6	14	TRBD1	CASSNSGTVYEQYF	TGTGCCAGCAGCAATTCCGGGACAGTCTACGAGCAGTACTTC
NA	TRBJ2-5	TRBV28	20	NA	CASSLPGAGTDGGTKETQYF	TGTGCCAGCAGTTTACCGGGGGCCGGTACCGATGGGGGGACTAAAGAGACCCAGTACTTC
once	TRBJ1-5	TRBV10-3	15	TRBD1	CAISESGQGIQPQHF	TGTGCCATCAGTGAGTCGGGACAGGGGATCCAGCCCCAGCATTTT
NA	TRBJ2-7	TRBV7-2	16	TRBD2	CASSTRASGSPYEQYF	TGTGCCAGCAGCACACGCGCTAGCGGGAGTCCCTACGAGCAGTACTTC
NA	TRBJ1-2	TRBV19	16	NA	CASSIQAVGANYGYTF	TGTGCCAGTAGTATCCAAGCGGTCGGAGCTAACTATGGCTACACCTTC
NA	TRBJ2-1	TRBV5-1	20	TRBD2	CASSLGAPSGRSSSYNEQFF	TGCGCCAGCAGCTTGGGGGCCCCTAGCGGGAGGTCATCCTCCTACAATGAGCAGTTCTTC
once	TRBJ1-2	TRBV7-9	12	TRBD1	CASRQGQGGYTF	TGTGCCAGCAGACAAGGACAGGGCGGCTACACCTTC
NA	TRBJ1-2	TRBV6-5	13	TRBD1	CASTLTGVGGYTF	TGTGCCAGCACTCTCACAGGGGTAGGCGGCTACACCTTC
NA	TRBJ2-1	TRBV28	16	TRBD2	CASSLLWLAGANEQFF	TGTGCCAGCAGTTTATTGTGGCTAGCGGGAGCCAATGAGCAGTTCTTC
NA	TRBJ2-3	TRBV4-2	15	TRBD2	CASSPLSSGSDPQYF	TGTGCCAGCAGCCCGCTATCTAGCGGTTCGGATCCGCAGTATTTT
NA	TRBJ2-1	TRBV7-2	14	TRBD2	CASSQYSGTSDQFF	TGTGCCAGCAGCCAGTACTCCGGGACTAGCGATCAGTTCTTC
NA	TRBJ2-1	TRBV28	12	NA	CASSLFGSVAVF	TGTGCCAGCAGTTTATTCGGGTCAGTAGCGGTCTTC
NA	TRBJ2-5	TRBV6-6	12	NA	CASSLVLETQYF	TGTGCCAGCAGTCTAGTATTAGAGACCCAGTACTTC
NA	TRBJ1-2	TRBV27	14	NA	CASSLWGDDYGYTF	TGTGCCAGCAGTTTGTGGGGGGACGACTATGGCTACACCTTC
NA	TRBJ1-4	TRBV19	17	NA	CASSSLSEGLGNEKLFF	TGTGCCAGTAGTAGCCTCTCTGAGGGACTGGGGAATGAAAAACTGTTTTTT
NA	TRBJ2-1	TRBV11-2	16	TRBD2	CASSLTSGRAVDEQFF	TGTGCCAGCAGCTTAACTAGCGGGAGGGCCGTCGATGAGCAGTTCTTC
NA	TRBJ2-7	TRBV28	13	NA	CASSFPQDYEQYF	TGTGCCAGCAGTTTTCCGCAGGACTACGAGCAGTACTTC